This T cell receptor beta chain stems from a study of CD8 T cells in Susac syndrome. Overall study context: Each patient with Susac syndrome, at the time of blood draw, was therapy-naive, on corticosteroids, or on intravenous immunoglobulin alone.

Reverse transcription of roughly 0.45 to 1 ug RNA was carried out with random hexamers. The CDR3 of TCR beta was amplified by immunoSEQ multiplex PCR across 54 Vbeta and 13 Jbeta. Using its own MiXCR run on the immunoSEQ multiplex PCR reads, TCRdb lists one record per CDR3 protein. The sample lists some 77,000 distinct CDR3 sequences; approximately 94% were seen once. General observations from the study: The CD4+ T cell repertoires in Susac syndrome did not show any clonal expansion.

A note on this clonotype: Its specificity is unknown.

This CDR3 region has 12 residues. V lost 6 bases, J lost 1 base, and 5 bases lay in between. Germline V gives CDR1 KGHSH, CDR2 LQKENI. Sequencing of TCR beta was performed on blood CD8+ T cells and on blood CD4+ T cells. This TCR came from a human donor with Susac syndrome. Material: CD4+ T cells from PBMCs. V and J are TRBV18 and TRBJ2-3; the D is unclear. The CDR3 DNA is TGTGCCAGCTCTCCTCGCACAGATACGCAGTATTTT. It is translated as CASSPRTDTQYF.